Each of the 13 T cell receptor beta chains below was sequenced from the same sample in a study of blood T cell repertoires in COVID-19. This table comes from immunoSEQ multiplex PCR, and its TCRdb copy is limited to in-frame clones, with some not included. This table has about 280,000 clones, 90% appearing once. The sample was PBMCs or T cells enriched from blood (not recorded which). These receptor sequences come from a young woman with acute COVID-19.

V usage is TRBV6-6 and J usage is TRBJ1-3; 9 nucleotides align to TRBD1. The CDR3 is 16 amino acids. Germline assignment: CDR1 MNHNY and CDR2 SVGAGI (reference sequence). V lost 1 base, J lost 1 base, and 2 bases stayed unmatched. The CDR3 DNA is TGTGCCAGCAGTTACTACAGGGGGCTGTCTGGAAACACCATATATTTT. Encoded protein: CASSYYRGLSGNTIYF.

CDR3 sequence (DNA): TGTGCCAGCAGCTTAGCAGAACAGACTAGATTCACAGATACGCAGTATTTT. As protein: CASSLAEQTRFTDTQYF. The V call is TRBV7-9, the J call TRBJ2-3; D is perhaps TRBD2 (6 bases). Trimming pared 0 bases from V and 2 bases from J, leaving 15 bases between. Germline CDR1 reads SEHNR; CDR2 reads FQNEAQ (reference sequence). The length of the CDR3 is 17 residues.

This clone was seen just once. The V gene is TRBV20-1, the J gene TRBJ2-3; no clear D. Trimming removed 6 bases at V and 1 base at J, with 5 bases between. This CDR3 region has 11 residues. CDR1 DFQATT and CDR2 SNEGSKA come from the germline V gene (reference sequence). The CDR3 reads CSATRTDTQYF. As DNA, the CDR3 is TGCAGTGCCACACGCACAGATACGCAGTATTTT.

CDR3 protein: CASSLRAGFTEAFF. The CDR3 DNA sequence: TGTGCCAGCAGCTTAAGGGCAGGGTTCACTGAAGCTTTCTTT. J is TRBJ1-1 and V is TRBV28; a weak D match, TRBD1 (5 bases). The germline V gene encodes CDR1 MDHEN and CDR2 SYDVKM. There are 14 residues in the CDR3. Trimming shortened V by 6 bases and J by 4 bases, and 15 bases separated the two germline ends.

The chain recombines TRBV2 with TRBJ2-4, with unresolved D. The V gene's germline CDR1 is SNHLY and CDR2 FYNNEI. The CDR3 sequence is 14 residues long. Trimming pared 8 bases from V and 1 base from J, leaving 12 bases between. CDR3 sequence (DNA): TGTGCCAGCGCCATGGAGAGGGCCAAAAACATTCAGTACTTC. It encodes CASAMERAKNIQYF. The entire variable domain, with the rest obtained from reference TRBV2 and TRBJ2-4, is as follows: EPEVTQTPSHQVTQMGQEVILRCVPISNHLYFYWYRQILGQKVEFLVSFYNNEISEKSEIFDDQFSVERPDGSNFTLKIRSTKLEDSAMYFCASAMERAKNIQYFGAGTRLSVL.

The rearrangement uses TRBV5-5 and TRBJ1-6; D is perhaps TRBD1 (5 bases). Trimming removed 2 bases at V and 9 bases at J, with 12 bases between. This CDR3 contains 14 residues. In germline, CDR1 is SGHKS, CDR2 YYEKEE (reference sequence). CDR3 sequence reads: CASSFAPGGSPLHF. The CDR3 DNA reads TGTGCCAGCAGCTTTGCCCCGGGGGGTTCACCCCTCCACTTT.

This clone appeared a single time. The chain links TRBV7-2 to TRBJ1-3; D gene uncertain. V shed 1 base and J shed 3 bases, with 16 bases lying between them. This CDR3 comprises 17 residues. Germline CDR1 SGHTA, CDR2 FQGNSA. CDR3 region: CASSLEVSFRGGNTIYF. Written as DNA, the CDR3 is TGTGCCAGCAGCTTAGAGGTGTCCTTCCGGGGTGGAAACACCATATATTTT.

This chain uses TRBV19 with TRBJ1-1; D may be TRBD1 (6 bases). CDR1 LNHDA and CDR2 SQIVND come from the germline V gene (reference sequence). CDR3 size: 13 residues. Deletions cut 5 bases from V and 6 bases from J, with 13 bases between. The CDR3 DNA reads TGTGCCAGTAGTTCCAACAGGGTCCCTGAAGCTTTCTTT. Translated: CASSSNRVPEAFF.

This chain's CDR3 is CASSLGGDRGREQYF. The DNA for the CDR3 is TGTGCCAGCAGTTTAGGGGGGGACAGGGGTCGGGAGCAGTACTTC. The chain employs TRBV28 and TRBJ2-7; 10 bases line up with TRBD1. Germline loops: CDR1 MDHEN, CDR2 SYDVKM. The junction had 8 bases not matched to a gene; V was cut back by 2 bases and J by 7 bases. The CDR3 loop spans 15 amino acids.

The chain carries TRBV5-6 and TRBJ2-1, with 10 nucleotides matching TRBD1. The CDR3 is 14 residues long. With 3 bases clipped from V and 3 bases from J, the junction kept 0 bases outside the gene matches. Per the germline V gene, CDR1 is SGHDT and CDR2 is YYEEEE. The CDR3, as DNA: TGTGCCAGCAGCTGGACAGGGGGCTACAATGAGCAGTTCTTC. Translating it yields CASSWTGGYNEQFF.

V gene TRBV4-3 combines with J gene TRBJ2-1; D may be TRBD2 (6 bases). The germline V gene has CDR1 LGHNA and CDR2 YSLEER. Trimming left V 4 bases short and J 6 bases short, with 22 bases between. CDR3 length: 17 amino acids. CDR3 amino acids: CASSLFPVGGKGNEQFF. The DNA of the CDR3 is TGCGCCAGCAGCCTCTTTCCGGTGGGGGGAAAGGGCAATGAGCAGTTCTTC.

The rearrangement uses TRBV28 and TRBJ1-2; 10 bases map to TRBD1. The CDR3 spans 15 residues. Germline assignment: CDR1 MDHEN and CDR2 SYDVKM. V was clipped by 5 bases and J by 8 bases; unmatched bases: 11. The CDR3 spells CASSPHGTGVRGYTF. CDR3 sequence (DNA): TGTGCCAGCAGTCCACACGGGACAGGGGTGCGCGGCTACACCTTC.

There are a few counts of this clone. The chain recombines TRBV7-9 with TRBJ2-7; perhaps TRBD2 as D (6 bases). Germline V gene lookup returns CDR1 SEHNR and CDR2 FQNEAQ (reference sequence). The germline V and J ends were trimmed by 5 bases and 1 base, with 15 bases remaining between them. The CDR3 is 15 residues long. The CDR3 loop reads CASSPSGTGSYEQYF. CDR3 coding DNA: TGTGCCAGCAGCCCGTCCGGGACTGGATCCTACGAGCAGTACTTC. The variable domain in full, completed from reference TRBV7-9 and TRBJ2-7, reads DTGVSQNPRHKITKRGQNVTFRCDPISEHNRLYWYRQTLGQGPEFLTYFQNEAQLEKSRLLSDRFSAERPKGSFSTLEIQRTEQGDSAMYLCASSPSGTGSYEQYFGPGTRLTVT.